This entry lists 27 T cell receptor beta chains sequenced from one sample in a study of cytomegalovirus exposure and HLA in healthy donors. 13 Jbeta primers and 60 Vbeta primers were used for the PCR. Repertoires were generated with immunoSEQ multiplex PCR, while TCRdb's copy carries only in-frame clones and drops some. The data show about 160,000 clones, with around 84% seen just once and 6.4% held by the top ten. Sequencing was done on a sample of PBMCs. The receptor set was obtained from a man aged 45-65 years in good health and CMV-seropositive.

As for this clone: A junction end diverges from the germline sequence, so it may reflect a read error. The rearrangement uses TRBV7-9 and TRBJ2-6, with 9 bases lining up with TRBD1. Looked up from germline, CDR1 is SEHNR and CDR2 is FQNEAQ (reference sequence). The CDR3 is 17 residues long. CDR3 sequence (DNA): TGTTCCAGCAGCACCCTAGGACAGGGGACTGGGGCCAACGTCCTGACTTTC. Amino acid sequence: CSSSTLGQGTGANVLTF.

The chain combines TRBV19 with TRBJ1-1; D might be TRBD1 (5 bases). V was clipped by 0 bases and J by 2 bases, with 10 bases between them. Germline V lookup: CDR1 LNHDA, CDR2 SQIVND (reference sequence). CDR3 length equals 15 residues. The CDR3 DNA is TGTGCCAGTAGTATAGATCCGGGGGTCAACACTGAAGCTTTCTTT. This translates into CASSIDPGVNTEAFF.

V is TRBV6-5 and J is TRBJ1-1; no clear D. The CDR3 has 11 residues. The germline V and J ends were trimmed by 6 bases and 5 bases, with 7 bases remaining between them. Germline V lookup: CDR1 MNHEY, CDR2 SVGAGI. CDR3 sequence reads: CASRVRTEAFF. DNA of the CDR3: TGTGCCAGCAGAGTGAGAACTGAAGCTTTCTTT.

The chain carries TRBV5-4 and TRBJ2-3, with a weak D call TRBD2 (7 bases). Germline V lookup: CDR1 SGHNT, CDR2 YYREEE (reference sequence). This CDR3 has 15 amino acids. Deletions cut 4 bases from V and 5 bases from J, with 17 bases between. CDR3 residues: CASSVEGGALDTQYF. In DNA, the CDR3 is TGTGCCAGCAGCGTGGAGGGGGGGGCATTAGATACGCAGTATTTT.

CDR3 in DNA: TGCGCCAGCAGCATACAGGGTTTCGGTGCAACTAATGAAAAACTGTTTTTT. The encoded protein is CASSIQGFGATNEKLFF. The chain joins TRBV4-1 to TRBJ1-4; TRBD1 is a possible D gene (6 bases). Trimming removed 5 bases from V and 0 bases from J, with 16 bases in between. The germline gives CDR1 MGHRA, CDR2 YSYEKL. This CDR3 is built from 17 residues.

The chain joins TRBV19 to TRBJ1-1; TRBD1 matches 8 bases. The ends lost 2 bases at V and 6 bases at J; junction bases unmatched: 5. CDR3 length: 14 residues. Germline CDR1 is LNHDA and CDR2 is SQIVND (reference sequence). The CDR3 sequence: CASSIQGARAEAFF. The CDR3 nucleotides read TGTGCCAGTAGTATACAGGGGGCCAGGGCTGAAGCTTTCTTT.

Only one count was recorded for this clone. The rearrangement uses TRBV7-7 and TRBJ2-3; TRBD2 agrees at 7 bases. The CDR3 has 14 amino acids. Germline trimming cut 5 bases from V and 1 base from J; bases unmatched to any gene: 3. Germline V CDR1 and CDR2: SSHAT, FNYEAQ (reference sequence). Here the CDR3 DNA reads TGTGCCAGCAGCGAGCGGGGAGGCACAGATACGCAGTATTTT. Residues: CASSERGGTDTQYF.

The rearrangement joins TRBV5-1 to TRBJ1-2; the match to TRBD1 covers 7 bases. V shed 0 bases and J 6 bases; nucleotides not matched to a gene: 2. The CDR3 consists of 13 residues. Germline CDR1 and CDR2: SGHRS and YFSETQ. CDR3 DNA: TGCGCCAGCAGCTTGGACGGGACAGATGGCTACACCTTC. Translating gives CASSLDGTDGYTF.

The V and J genes are TRBV30 and TRBJ2-3; TRBD2 aligns across 9 bases. Trimming took 5 bases from V and 2 from J; bases not matched to a gene: 8. The CDR3 has 15 amino acids. Per germline, CDR1 GTSNPN and CDR2 SVGIG (reference sequence). In nucleotides, the CDR3 is TGTGCCTGGGGGGCGACTAGCGGACCCACAGATACGCAGTATTTT. This gives the protein CAWGATSGPTDTQYF.

This clone turned up a few times. The CDR3 region has the DNA TGTGCCAGCAGTGACTCAGGCGGCTATGGCTACACCTTC. Translated: CASSDSGGYGYTF. The rearrangement links TRBV6-4 to TRBJ1-2; D uncertain. The CDR3 is 13 amino acids. V lost 0 bases and J 4 bases, leaving 6 bases between the germline ends. Per the germline V gene, CDR1 is MRHNA and CDR2 is SNTAGT.

The chain recombines TRBV25-1 with TRBJ1-2; maybe TRBD1 (5 bases). V was clipped by 6 bases and J by 7 bases, with 18 bases between them. CDR1 and CDR2 (germline): MGHDK, SYGVNS. This CDR3 has 14 amino acids. CDR3 sequence: CASRGNQGPSGYTF. For the CDR3, the DNA is TGTGCCAGCAGGGGCAACCAGGGTCCATCTGGCTACACCTTC.

V and J are TRBV6-1 and TRBJ2-7, with a tentative D call TRBD1 (6 bases). V lost 1 base and J lost 6, with 16 bases in between. Germline V gene lookup returns CDR1 MNHNS and CDR2 SASEGT. CDR3 length: 15 residues. CDR3: CASSEDLRTVGEQYF. The CDR3 nucleotides read TGTGCCAGCAGTGAAGACCTCCGGACAGTAGGCGAGCAGTACTTC.

The V gene is TRBV4-1, the J gene TRBJ2-3, with 8 bases that match TRBD2. Germline V gene sequence: CDR1 MGHRA, CDR2 YSYEKL. J lost 0 bases, V lost 0 bases, and 11 bases had no gene match. This CDR3 has 19 residues. CDR3 amino acids: CASSQDRIAGSSSTDTQYF. CDR3 nucleotides: TGCGCCAGCAGCCAAGATCGGATAGCGGGGAGTTCTAGCACAGATACGCAGTATTTT.

The chain carries TRBV11-2 and TRBJ2-6, with D hard to call. The CDR3 has 15 residues. Germline lookup yields CDR1 SGHAT and CDR2 FQNNGV. Trimming removed 3 bases at V and 0 bases at J, with 6 bases between. The CDR3 protein is CASSFSVSGANVLTF. The CDR3 nucleotides are TGTGCCAGCAGCTTTTCCGTCTCTGGGGCCAACGTCCTGACTTTC.

This clone was detected only once. The genes are TRBV18 and TRBJ1-4; 7 positions match TRBD1. Germline CDR1 KGHSH, CDR2 LQKENI. Trimming at V came to 1 base and at J to 8 bases, leaving 7 bases not matched to a gene. The CDR3 extends over 15 amino acids. CDR3 loop: CASSPQRQGGEKLFF. The CDR3 DNA reads TGTGCCAGCTCACCACAAAGACAGGGCGGAGAAAAACTGTTTTTT.

The chain joins TRBV27 to TRBJ2-1; D is undetermined. Trimming left V 6 bases short and J 0 bases short, with 12 bases between. CDR1 MNHEY and CDR2 SMNVEV come from the germline V gene (reference sequence). This CDR3 has 15 residues. CDR3 amino acids: CASRRLTSSYNEQFF. In DNA, the CDR3 is TGTGCCAGCAGGAGATTAACGAGCTCCTACAATGAGCAGTTCTTC.

V is TRBV5-8 and J is TRBJ1-1; D ambiguous. V was clipped by 4 bases and J by 3 bases, with 13 bases between them. Per the germline V gene, CDR1 is SGHTS and CDR2 is YDEGEE. The CDR3 totals 14 residues. The CDR3: CASSMGVRDTEAFF. The CDR3, as DNA: TGTGCCAGCAGCATGGGAGTCCGGGACACTGAAGCTTTCTTT. Together with reference TRBV5-8 and TRBJ1-1, the CDR3 gives the full variable domain: EAGVTQSPTHLIKTRGQQATLRCSPISGHTSVYWYQQALGLGLQFLLWYDEGEERNRGNFPPRFSGRQFPNYSSELNVNALELEDSALYLCASSMGVRDTEAFFGQGTRLTVV.

CDR3 DNA sequence: TGTGCCAGCAGTTACACCAACAGGGGCGAGACCCAGTACTTC. This translates into CASSYTNRGETQYF. V is TRBV6-5 and J is TRBJ2-5; 7 bases align to TRBD1. The V gene end was trimmed by 2 bases and the J gene end by 5 bases; junction bases not matched to a gene: 5. Germline V gives CDR1 MNHEY, CDR2 SVGAGI. The CDR3 extends over 14 amino acids.

The chain is built from TRBV15 and TRBJ2-7, with D perhaps matching TRBD1 (5 bases). V shed 1 base and J shed 4 bases, with 11 bases lying between them. The CDR3 runs 14 residues. Germline V gene data show CDR1 as LNHNV and CDR2 as YYDKDF (reference sequence). CDR3: CATSRVQGAYEQYV. The CDR3 DNA reads as TGTGCCACCAGCAGAGTTCAGGGTGCATACGAGCAGTACGTC.

The chain links TRBV2 to TRBJ2-6; D may be TRBD1 (5 bases). V lost 7 bases and J lost 1, with 20 bases in between. Germline CDR1 reads SNHLY; CDR2 reads FYNNEI. The CDR3 length is 18 residues. CDR3 loop: CASTPRDFHRSGANVLTF. The CDR3 DNA is TGTGCCAGCACCCCTCGAGATTTCCACAGGTCTGGGGCCAACGTCCTGACTTTC.

This clone has more than one count but fewer than ten. V gene TRBV11-2 combines with J gene TRBJ1-2; 7 bases are shared with TRBD1. Germline values: CDR1 SGHAT, CDR2 FQNNGV. The CDR3 consists of 13 residues. The V segment lost 3 bases and the J segment 4 bases; nucleotides outside the gene matches: 2. The CDR3 here is CASSFGTVYGYTF. The CDR3 DNA is TGTGCCAGCAGCTTTGGGACAGTCTATGGCTACACCTTC.

The chain recombines TRBV11-3 with TRBJ2-7; 12 bases map to TRBD1. Losses at the gene ends were 5 bases for V and 4 bases for J; bases not matched to a gene: 9. This CDR3 comprises 16 residues. Germline CDR1 SGHNT, CDR2 YENEEA. CDR3 amino acids: CASSPGQGASRYEQYF. CDR3 coding DNA: TGTGCCAGCAGCCCGGGACAGGGGGCTTCGAGATACGAGCAGTACTTC.

This chain uses TRBV27 with TRBJ1-4; D is uncertain. CDR3 length equals 13 residues. Germline values: CDR1 MNHEY, CDR2 SMNVEV (reference sequence). V lost 6 bases to trimming and J lost 1 base, with 6 bases between them. The CDR3: CASSRGTNEKLFF. The DNA for the CDR3 is TGTGCCAGCAGCCGGGGAACTAATGAAAAACTGTTTTTT.

The V and J genes are TRBV9 and TRBJ1-1, with 9 bases matching TRBD1. The CDR3 consists of 16 residues. V gave up 3 bases and J gave up 0 bases; unmatched junction bases: 6. Per germline, CDR1 SGDLS and CDR2 YYNGEE. CDR3 nucleotides: TGTGCCAGCAGCGCTACAGGGGGCAGGGTGAACACTGAAGCTTTCTTT. Translated, it gives CASSATGGRVNTEAFF.

Of note for this clone: The junction differs from germline at one of its ends, possibly a read error. The rearrangement joins TRBV7-7 to TRBJ1-1; D is unresolved. CDR1 is SSHAT and CDR2 is FNYEAQ in the germline V gene (reference sequence). This CDR3 contains 12 residues. The CDR3 region has the DNA TGTGCTAGCAGCCCGAGAACCCATGAAGCTTTCTTT. The encoded protein is CASSPRTHEAFF.

This clone was counted once. The chain uses TRBV2 and TRBJ1-1; D is unresolved. CDR1 is SNHLY and CDR2 is FYNNEI in the germline V gene. V gave up 5 bases and J gave up 6 bases, with 16 bases separating them. The CDR3 is 14 residues long. The DNA of the CDR3 is TGTGCCAGCAGTCGGTCCCCTACGCTGGCTGAAGCTTTCTTT. It yields the protein CASSRSPTLAEAFF.

The V gene is TRBV9, the J gene TRBJ2-1, with TRBD2 identical over 9 bases. This CDR3 region has 15 residues. The ends lost 0 bases at V and 7 bases at J; junction bases unmatched: 5. Germline values: CDR1 SGDLS, CDR2 YYNGEE. For the CDR3, the DNA is TGTGCCAGCAGCGTAGGGGCGGGAGGGCCGAATGAGCAGTTCTTC. It yields the protein CASSVGAGGPNEQFF.